This T cell receptor (beta chain) was profiled in a study of blood T cell repertoires in COVID-19. Overall study: The United States, Italy and Spain provided the acute and convalescent COVID-19 samples. Sources were T cells, B-cell-depleted T cells, or PBMCs; the material itself was cDNA or gDNA.

CDR3 size: 15 residues. CDR1 MNHNY and CDR2 SVGAGI come from the germline V gene (reference sequence). Unmatched junction bases numbered 9, after V lost 8 bases and J lost 2 bases. In the authors' workflow: Amplification with reference gene primers provided the estimates of nucleated cell counts. TCRdb keeps only in-frame clones here, not all; method: immunoSEQ multiplex PCR. The D gene and trimming were derived from the DNA, and the V and J assignments and clone size from that table. Of some 250,000 clones detected, more than 75% appear once; the ten largest clones hold approximately 6.8%. This clonotype was obtained from a woman in her 70s with active or convalescent COVID-19. V and J are TRBV6-6 and TRBJ1-3, with TRBD1 matching over 7 bases. Sequencing input: peripheral blood. CDR3 sequence: CASGRSTGTGNTIYF. The DNA for the CDR3 is TGTGCCAGCGGCCGCTCGACAGGGACTGGAAACACCATATATTTT.